This entry lists 31 T cell receptor beta chains sequenced from one sample in a study of Ad26.COV2.S vaccination and SARS-CoV-2 variants. Measured with immunoSEQ multiplex PCR; TCRdb has only the in-frame clones, and not every one. The sample yields about 350,000 clones, 70% to 90% seen once. This sample's treatment: about 20 received Ad26.COV2.S at low or high dose, single or two shots; several received placebo; per-sample allocation not given. The investigators took samples on day 63 after the first vaccine or placebo injection. The sample consisted of peripheral blood, taken in a trial of Ad26.COV2.S vaccine versus placebo. These receptor sequences come from a person aged 18-60 years who received the Ad26.COV2.S COVID-19 vaccine or a placebo.

The chain uses TRBV7-9 and TRBJ2-1, with D possibly TRBD2 on 5 matching bases. Trimming took 5 bases from V and 7 from J, leaving 15 bases between them. Germline CDR1 is SEHNR and CDR2 is FQNEAQ (reference sequence). The CDR3 extends over 14 amino acids. The CDR3 bases are TGTGCCAGCAGCCCGGACTCACGGCTGAATGAGCAGTTCTTC. This translates into CASSPDSRLNEQFF.

The rearrangement links TRBV5-6 to TRBJ2-1; 13 bases fit TRBD2. V shed 1 base and J 9 bases; nucleotides not matched to a gene: 7. Germline V gene data show CDR1 as SGHDT and CDR2 as YYEEEE. CDR3 size: 16 residues. CDR3 region: CASSLPTSGGASEQFF. CDR3 DNA: TGTGCCAGCAGCTTGCCAACTAGCGGGGGGGCGAGTGAGCAGTTCTTC.

This chain joins TRBV4-3 and TRBJ1-1, with TRBD1 matching 7 bases. The CDR3 runs to 13 residues. The junction had 2 bases not matched to a gene; V was cut back by 3 bases and J by 4 bases. Germline lookup yields CDR1 LGHNA and CDR2 YSLEER. DNA of the CDR3: TGCGCCAGCAGCCACGCAGGGGGCACTGAAGCTTTCTTT. It translates to CASSHAGGTEAFF.

The rearrangement joins TRBV28 to TRBJ2-1; D is ambiguous. The CDR3 covers 12 residues. Germline V gives CDR1 MDHEN, CDR2 SYDVKM. The ends were cut back, 2 bases at V and 9 bases at J, with 8 bases in the middle. The CDR3 coding sequence is TGTGCCAGCAGTTTAGGCGGCGGTGAGCAGTTCTTC. Protein sequence: CASSLGGGEQFF.

This chain links TRBV24-1 with TRBJ2-5; 8 nucleotides agree with TRBD2. Trimming took 6 bases from V and 7 from J; bases not matched to a gene: 9. CDR3 length equals 14 residues. The germline V gene has CDR1 KGHDR and CDR2 SFDVKD. CDR3 bases: TGTGCCACCAGTTCTAAGCGGGAGTGGGTGACCCAGTACTTC. Its translation: CATSSKREWVTQYF.

The V call is TRBV6-4, the J call TRBJ2-3; a possible D gene is TRBD1 (6 bases). CDR3 size: 14 residues. The V end was cut by 2 bases, the J end by 6 bases, with 12 bases between. CDR1 and CDR2 from the germline V gene are MRHNA and SNTAGT. CDR3 in DNA: TGTGCCAGCAGTGACGGTCCAGGGGCGGATACGCAGTATTTT. This codes for CASSDGPGADTQYF.

The gene calls are TRBV27 and TRBJ1-4; weak D call: TRBD1 (5 bases). The ends were cut back, 0 bases at V and 8 bases at J, with 10 bases in the middle. Germline V gene data show CDR1 as MNHEY and CDR2 as SMNVEV (reference sequence). CDR3 length: 14 amino acids. The CDR3 loop reads CASSLSGVGEKLFF. CDR3 sequence (DNA): TGTGCCAGCAGTTTATCAGGGGTGGGAGAAAAACTGTTTTTT.

This clone was seen ten or more times. V and J are TRBV7-8 and TRBJ2-3, with unresolved D. CDR1 SGHVS and CDR2 FQNEAQ come from the germline V gene. CDR3 length equals 20 residues. V lost 2 bases to trimming and J lost 1 base, with 25 bases between them. Written as DNA, the CDR3 is TGTGCCAGCAGCTTACTCGATCCACTCGACCTGACAATCCGCACAGATACGCAGTATTTT. This gives the protein CASSLLDPLDLTIRTDTQYF.

This chain joins TRBV5-1 and TRBJ2-3, with 8 bases lining up with TRBD1. The CDR3 has 14 residues. The ends lost 5 bases at V and 0 bases at J; junction bases unmatched: 2. CDR1 is SGHRS and CDR2 is YFSETQ in the germline V gene. The CDR3 region has the DNA TGCGCCAGCAGGGACAGGGCTAGCACAGATACGCAGTATTTT. Encoded protein: CASRDRASTDTQYF.

This clone was recorded only once. The chain has TRBV7-9 and TRBJ2-7; TRBD2 agrees at 13 bases. This CDR3 has 17 amino acids. Trimming removed 2 bases from V and 6 bases from J; junction bases left unmatched: 10. Germline V CDR1 and CDR2: SEHNR, FQNEAQ (reference sequence). The CDR3 coding sequence is TGTGCCAGCAGCTTATACCGGACTAGCGGGAGTATCGGCGAGCAGTACTTC. Its protein is CASSLYRTSGSIGEQYF. The variable domain in full, with the rest retrieved from reference TRBV7-9 and TRBJ2-7, is DTGVSQNPRHKITKRGQNVTFRCDPISEHNRLYWYRQTLGQGPEFLTYFQNEAQLEKSRLLSDRFSAERPKGSFSTLEIQRTEQGDSAMYLCASSLYRTSGSIGEQYFGPGTRLTVT.

The chain has TRBV28 and TRBJ2-3; TRBD1 matches 9 bases. The ends lost 3 bases at V and 2 bases at J; junction bases unmatched: 12. Germline CDR1 is MDHEN and CDR2 is SYDVKM. This CDR3 comprises 18 residues. CDR3 nucleotides: TGTGCCAGCAGTTTCGCCACAGGGGGCCGAAACCCCACAGATACGCAGTATTTT. It yields the protein CASSFATGGRNPTDTQYF.

V is TRBV28 and J is TRBJ2-2; D gene unclear. Per germline, CDR1 MDHEN and CDR2 SYDVKM. The CDR3 runs 12 residues. Trimming left V 6 bases short and J 6 bases short, with 8 bases between. CDR3 sequence: CASSPSAGELFF. Written as DNA, the CDR3 is TGTGCCAGCAGCCCTAGTGCCGGGGAGCTGTTTTTT.

This chain uses TRBV7-8 with TRBJ2-4; possibly TRBD2 for D (6 bases). In germline, CDR1 is SGHVS, CDR2 FQNEAQ. Trimming cost V 5 bases and J 6 bases, with 17 bases left between them. This CDR3 spans 15 amino acids. CDR3 nucleotides: TGTGCCAGCAGCACCCGTCCGGGGGAATCAAACATTCAGTACTTC. Translated, it gives CASSTRPGESNIQYF.

The rearrangement joins TRBV5-4 to TRBJ2-7; D perhaps matches TRBD2 (5 bases). The V gene's germline CDR1 is SGHNT and CDR2 YYREEE (reference sequence). The CDR3 runs to 12 residues. V was shortened by 0 bases and J by 6 bases, with 7 bases between the two germline ends. Written as DNA, the CDR3 is TGTGCCAGCAGCTTGGCTAGCACCGAGCAGTACTTC. Translating it yields CASSLASTEQYF. Together with reference TRBV5-4 and TRBJ2-7, the CDR3 gives the full variable domain: ETGVTQSPTHLIKTRGQQVTLRCSSQSGHNTVSWYQQALGQGPQFIFQYYREEENGRGNFPPRFSGLQFPNYSSELNVNALELDDSALYLCASSLASTEQYFGPGTRLTVT.

This chain uses TRBV18 with TRBJ2-7; TRBD1 matches 7 bases. The CDR3 has 13 residues. J gave up 5 bases and V 2 bases, and 3 bases lay outside the gene matches. Germline assignment: CDR1 KGHSH and CDR2 LQKENI. The CDR3 reads CASSPKQGNEQYF. As DNA, the CDR3 is TGTGCCAGCTCACCAAAACAGGGGAACGAGCAGTACTTC.

To note about this clone: Other DNA sequences within the sample encode an identical CDR3. The chain joins TRBV6-2 or TRBV6-3 to TRBJ1-2; D not certain. Between the trimmed V and J ends, which lost 6 bases and 1 base, there was a span of 6 bases. CDR3 size: 12 residues. Germline V lookup: CDR1 MNHEY, CDR2 SVGEGT. The CDR3 loop reads CASSSNNYGYTF. CDR3 DNA sequence: TGTGCCAGCAGCTCAAATAACTATGGCTACACCTTC.

This clone has a single count. The chain employs TRBV18 and TRBJ2-1; D uncertain. V dropped 5 bases and J dropped 5 bases, with 13 bases sitting between them. The CDR3 consists of 14 residues. Germline-derived CDR1 and CDR2 are KGHSH and LQKENI. This CDR3 reads CASSDQVRDNEQFF. The CDR3 region has the DNA TGTGCCAGCTCAGATCAAGTCCGCGACAATGAGCAGTTCTTC. The full variable domain, completed using reference TRBV18 and TRBJ2-1, is NAGVMQNPRHLVRRRGQEARLRCSPMKGHSHVYWYRQLPEEGLKFMVYLQKENIIDESGMPKERFSAEFPKEGPSILRIQQVVRGDSAAYFCASSDQVRDNEQFFGPGTRLTVL.

With regard to this clone: This sample also contains other DNA sequences that code for the same CDR3. The chain couples TRBV7-9 to TRBJ2-7; 7 nucleotides agree with TRBD1. CDR3 length equals 15 residues. V shed 5 bases, J shed 2 bases, and the junction held 9 bases outside the gene matches. Germline lookup yields CDR1 SEHNR and CDR2 FQNEAQ (reference sequence). CDR3 bases: TGTGCCAGCAGCCTAGGGGTAGGGGGCCCCTACGAGCAGTACTTC. It translates to CASSLGVGGPYEQYF.

The chain is built from TRBV9 and TRBJ1-2; 7 positions match TRBD1. Trimming removed 0 bases from V and 2 bases from J; junction bases left unmatched: 1. Germline V lookup: CDR1 SGDLS, CDR2 YYNGEE. There are 14 residues in the CDR3. CDR3 in amino acids: CASSVEDRNYGYTF. The DNA of the CDR3 is TGTGCCAGCAGCGTAGAGGACAGGAACTATGGCTACACCTTC.

This clone was detected once. The chain recombines TRBV4-3 with TRBJ2-1; 11 bases fit TRBD2. After removal of 3 bases from V and 2 bases from J, the junction contained 6 bases not matched to a gene. Per germline, CDR1 LGHNA and CDR2 YSLEER. This CDR3 spans 17 amino acids. The CDR3 sequence: CASSQTVAGGPYNEQFF. Here the CDR3 DNA reads TGCGCCAGCAGCCAGACCGTAGCGGGGGGGCCCTACAATGAGCAGTTCTTC.

The chain has TRBV5-1 and TRBJ2-5; 7 nucleotides align to TRBD1. V shed 5 bases, J shed 5 bases, and the junction held 12 bases outside the gene matches. Per germline, CDR1 SGHRS and CDR2 YFSETQ. The CDR3 is 15 amino acids. The CDR3 nucleotides read TGCGCCAGCAGTCATGGGTTAGACAGGGAGGAGACCCAGTACTTC. This sequence encodes CASSHGLDREETQYF.

The CDR3 nucleotides read TGTGCCAGCAGCTTTGTAGACAGCTCTGGGGCCAACGTCCTGACTTTC. It translates to CASSFVDSSGANVLTF. The chain links TRBV7-6 to TRBJ2-6; possibly TRBD1 for D (5 bases). CDR1 is SGHVS, CDR2 FNYEAQ, per germline. The CDR3 loop spans 16 amino acids. With 3 bases removed from V and 0 bases from J, the gap between germline ends came to 9 bases.

The chain couples TRBV3-1 (or the pseudogene TRBV3-2) to TRBJ2-3; TRBD2 matches 7 bases. V lost 4 bases and J lost 6; bases outside the gene matches: 10. CDR3 size: 15 residues. CDR1 and CDR2 (germline): LGHDT, YNNKEL (reference sequence). CDR3 nucleotide sequence: TGTGCCAGCAGCCGAGCGGGAAGTTGGATGGATACGCAGTATTTT. Translation gives CASSRAGSWMDTQYF.

V is TRBV6-2 or TRBV6-3 and J is TRBJ1-6; weak D call: TRBD1 (5 bases). Looked up from germline, CDR1 is MNHEY and CDR2 is SVGEGT. Trimming shortened V by 2 bases and J by 6 bases, and 11 bases separated the two germline ends. The length of the CDR3 is 15 residues. The CDR3, as DNA: TGTGCCAGCAGTTACGAGGGGCCCGGTAATTCACCCCTCCACTTT. Protein: CASSYEGPGNSPLHF.

V gene TRBV28 combines with J gene TRBJ2-2, with 7 bases that match TRBD2. The V segment lost 8 bases and the J segment 1 base; nucleotides outside the gene matches: 4. The CDR3 is made up of 14 amino acids. The germline gives CDR1 MDHEN, CDR2 SYDVKM. The CDR3 is CASGRGENTGELFF. The CDR3 coding sequence is TGTGCCAGCGGACGGGGGGAGAACACCGGGGAGCTGTTTTTT.

V usage is TRBV9 and J usage is TRBJ2-7, with 7 bases matching TRBD2. V was pared by 4 bases and J by 2 bases, with 6 bases of the junction left unmatched. Germline values: CDR1 SGDLS, CDR2 YYNGEE. This CDR3 spans 14 amino acids. The CDR3 DNA reads TGTGCCAGCAGCCCCACCGGACTAGCCTACGAGCAGTACTTC. It codes for CASSPTGLAYEQYF.

This clone has a single count. The chain combines TRBV7-2 with TRBJ2-3, with TRBD2 matching over 7 bases. Trimming removed 0 bases from V and 4 bases from J; junction bases left unmatched: 4. The CDR3 has 15 amino acids. Germline CDR1 reads SGHTA; CDR2 reads FQGNSA. The CDR3 here is CASSLARGGSDTQYF. The CDR3 region has the DNA TGTGCCAGCAGCTTAGCGCGGGGAGGGTCAGATACGCAGTATTTT.

The genes are TRBV4-3 and TRBJ2-7; possible D gene TRBD2, 6 bases. This CDR3 has 19 amino acids. V lost 2 bases, J lost 3 bases, and 26 bases lay in between. Germline-derived CDR1 and CDR2 are LGHNA and YSLEER. The CDR3 coding sequence is TGCGCCAGCAGCCAATCCCGGGGAGGACTTGGGCTAGACCTCTACGAGCAGTACTTC. This encodes CASSQSRGGLGLDLYEQYF.

Comment on this clone: This CDR3 is also generated by other DNA sequences in the sample. This sequence joins TRBV18 and TRBJ1-6; D is unclear. V dropped 3 bases and J dropped 7 bases, with 7 bases sitting between them. The germline gives CDR1 KGHSH, CDR2 LQKENI. The CDR3 loop spans 13 amino acids. CDR3 DNA: TGTGCCAGCTCACCTGACGGAAATTCACCCCTCCACTTT. This gives the protein CASSPDGNSPLHF. The complete variable domain, with remaining parts taken from reference TRBV18 and TRBJ1-6, reads NAGVMQNPRHLVRRRGQEARLRCSPMKGHSHVYWYRQLPEEGLKFMVYLQKENIIDESGMPKERFSAEFPKEGPSILRIQQVVRGDSAAYFCASSPDGNSPLHFGNGTRLTVT.

The genes are TRBV12-3 or TRBV12-4 and TRBJ2-5; unclear D gene. This CDR3 comprises 12 residues. Between the trimmed V and J ends, which lost 3 bases and 5 bases, there was a span of 7 bases. The CDR3 DNA reads TGTGCCAGCAGTTTTCTAGATGAGACCCAGTACTTC. It encodes CASSFLDETQYF.

The V call is TRBV19, the J call TRBJ1-1; a weak D match, TRBD1 (5 bases). Germline CDR1 is LNHDA and CDR2 is SQIVND (reference sequence). V lost 5 bases and J 4 bases, leaving 11 bases between the germline ends. The CDR3 loop spans 13 amino acids. The CDR3, as DNA: TGTGCCAGTAGTGCGAAAACAGGCACTGAAGCTTTCTTT. It is translated as CASSAKTGTEAFF.